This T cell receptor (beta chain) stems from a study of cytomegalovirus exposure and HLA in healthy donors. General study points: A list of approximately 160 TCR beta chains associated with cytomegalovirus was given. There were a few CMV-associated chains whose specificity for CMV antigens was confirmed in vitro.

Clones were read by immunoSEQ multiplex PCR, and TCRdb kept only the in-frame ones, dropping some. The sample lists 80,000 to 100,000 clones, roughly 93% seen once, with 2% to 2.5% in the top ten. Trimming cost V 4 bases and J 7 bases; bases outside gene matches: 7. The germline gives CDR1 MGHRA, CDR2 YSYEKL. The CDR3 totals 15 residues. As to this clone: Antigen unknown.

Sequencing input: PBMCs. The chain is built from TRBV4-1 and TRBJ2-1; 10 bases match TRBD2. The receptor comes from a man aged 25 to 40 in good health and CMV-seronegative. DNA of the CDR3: TGCGCCAGCAGCCCACTAGCGGGAATATGGAATGAGCAGTTCTTC. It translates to CASSPLAGIWNEQFF.